Shown below are 3 T cell receptor beta chains from a single sample sequenced in a study of T cell repertoires in cytomegalovirus infection. Their target antigens are unknown. A single record per CDR3 protein comes from TCRdb applying MiXCR to the reads. Among roughly 500,000 distinct CDR3 sequences listed, about 33% were seen once. The specimen was cultured PBMCs, collected from culture after CMV antigen stimulation. The receptors come from a human donor in good health (CMV status not recorded). Some clones in this sample may be carry-over from other donors' samples.

This clonotype was detected only a few times. This chain joins TRBV10-3 and TRBJ2-1, with 8 bases fitting TRBD2. CDR1 and CDR2 from the germline V gene are ENHRY and SYGVKD. The CDR3 covers 14 residues. J was trimmed by 7 bases and V by 11 bases; bases with no gene match: 13. Here the CDR3 DNA reads TGTGCCTTTCGAGCGGGAGTTGGTAGGAATGAGCAGTTCTTC. Translating it yields CAFRAGVGRNEQFF.

This clonotype came up many times. The rearrangement uses TRBV28 and TRBJ2-7; D uncertain. This CDR3 comprises 12 residues. V lost 5 bases and J 3 bases, leaving 8 bases between the germline ends. In germline, CDR1 is MDHEN, CDR2 SYDVKM. CDR3 amino acids: CASSLNSYEQYV. DNA for the CDR3: TGTGCCAGCAGTCTCAACAGCTACGAGCAGTACGTC.

The chain uses TRBV6-5 and TRBJ2-1; 9 bases are a match to TRBD1. This CDR3 is 16 amino acids long. The V segment lost 0 bases and the J segment 6 bases; nucleotides outside the gene matches: 6. Germline-derived CDR1 and CDR2 are MNHEY and SVGAGI. The CDR3 here is CASSYSIGQGSNEQFF. The CDR3 DNA is TGTGCCAGCAGTTACTCGATTGGACAGGGGTCCAATGAGCAGTTCTTC.